In this sample, the clone carrying this TCR beta chain turned up once. Its antigen is unknown. With 3 bases clipped from V and 2 bases from J, the junction kept 11 bases outside the gene matches. The CDR3 runs to 17 residues. From germline, CDR1 is MNHEY and CDR2 SMNVEV (reference sequence). Profiled with immunoSEQ multiplex PCR; TCRdb holds only in-frame clones, not every one. Of about 120,000 clones detected, over 75% appear once; the ten largest clones hold roughly 8%. This sample stems from a study of T cell responses to AZD1222 COVID-19 vaccine. Regarding the study as a whole: A mostly white British donor set with more females was recruited, and clonal diversity was possibly underestimated. An increase in Spike-specific TCR breadth and depth was observed after two AZD1222 doses. Unmutated regions of variants are reportedly targeted by nearly half of spike-specific TCRs.

The gene calls are TRBV27 and TRBJ2-3; TRBD2 aligns across 7 bases. The clonotype originates from an adult in good health. The sequencing used peripheral blood, collected on day 0 of AZD1222 vaccination. The CDR3, as DNA: TGTGCCAGCAGTTTTAGGTCTAGCGGCTATATCACAGATACGCAGTATTTT. The encoded protein is CASSFRSSGYITDTQYF.